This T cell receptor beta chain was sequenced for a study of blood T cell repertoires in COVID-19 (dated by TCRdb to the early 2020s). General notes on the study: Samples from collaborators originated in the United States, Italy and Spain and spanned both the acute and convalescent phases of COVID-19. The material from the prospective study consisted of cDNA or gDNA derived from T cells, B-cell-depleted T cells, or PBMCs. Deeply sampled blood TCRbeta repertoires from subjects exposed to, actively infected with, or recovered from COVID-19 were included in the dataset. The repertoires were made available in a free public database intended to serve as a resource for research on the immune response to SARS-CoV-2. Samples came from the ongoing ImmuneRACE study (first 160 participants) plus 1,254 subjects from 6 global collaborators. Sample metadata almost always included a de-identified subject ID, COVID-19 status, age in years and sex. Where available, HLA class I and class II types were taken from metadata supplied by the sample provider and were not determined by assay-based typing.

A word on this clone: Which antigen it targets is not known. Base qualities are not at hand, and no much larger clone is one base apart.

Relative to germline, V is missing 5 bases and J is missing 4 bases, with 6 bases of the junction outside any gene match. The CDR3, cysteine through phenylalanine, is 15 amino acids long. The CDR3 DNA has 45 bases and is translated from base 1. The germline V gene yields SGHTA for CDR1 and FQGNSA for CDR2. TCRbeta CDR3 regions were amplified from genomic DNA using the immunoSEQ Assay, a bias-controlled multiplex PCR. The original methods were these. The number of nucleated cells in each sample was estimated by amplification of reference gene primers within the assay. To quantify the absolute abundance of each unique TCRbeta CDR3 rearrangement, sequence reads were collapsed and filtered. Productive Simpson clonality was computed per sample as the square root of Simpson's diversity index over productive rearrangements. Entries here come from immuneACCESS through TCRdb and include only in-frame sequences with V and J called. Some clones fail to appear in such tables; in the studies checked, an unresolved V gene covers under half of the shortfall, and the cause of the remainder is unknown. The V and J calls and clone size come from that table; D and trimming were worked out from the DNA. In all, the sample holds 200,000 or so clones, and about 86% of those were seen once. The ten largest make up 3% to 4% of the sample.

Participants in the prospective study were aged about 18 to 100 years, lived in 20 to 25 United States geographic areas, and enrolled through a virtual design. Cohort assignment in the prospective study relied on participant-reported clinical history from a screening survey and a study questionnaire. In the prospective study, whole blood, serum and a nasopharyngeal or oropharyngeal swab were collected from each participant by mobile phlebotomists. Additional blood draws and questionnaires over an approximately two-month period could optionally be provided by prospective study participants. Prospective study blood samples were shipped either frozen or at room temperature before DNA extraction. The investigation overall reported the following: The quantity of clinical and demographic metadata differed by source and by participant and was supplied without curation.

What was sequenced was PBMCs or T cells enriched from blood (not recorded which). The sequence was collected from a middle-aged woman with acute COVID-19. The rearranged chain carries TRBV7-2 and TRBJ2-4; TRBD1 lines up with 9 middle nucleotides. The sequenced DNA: TGTGCCAGCAGCGCCCCGGGACAGGGTAAAAACATTCAGTACTTC. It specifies CASSAPGQGKNIQYF.